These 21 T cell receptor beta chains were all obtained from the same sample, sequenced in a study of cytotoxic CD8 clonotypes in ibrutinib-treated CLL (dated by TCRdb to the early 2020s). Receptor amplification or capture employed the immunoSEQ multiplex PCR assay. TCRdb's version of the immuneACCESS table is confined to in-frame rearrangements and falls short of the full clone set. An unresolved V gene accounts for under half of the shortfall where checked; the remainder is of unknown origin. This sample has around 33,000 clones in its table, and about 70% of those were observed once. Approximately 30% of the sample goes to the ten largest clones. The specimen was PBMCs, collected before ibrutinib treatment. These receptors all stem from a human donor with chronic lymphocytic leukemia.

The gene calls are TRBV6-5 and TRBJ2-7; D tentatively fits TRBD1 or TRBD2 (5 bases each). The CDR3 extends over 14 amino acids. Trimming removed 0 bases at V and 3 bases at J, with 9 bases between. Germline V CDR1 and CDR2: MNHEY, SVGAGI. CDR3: CASSYSWGSYEQYF. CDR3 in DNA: TGTGCCAGCAGTTACTCTTGGGGGAGCTACGAGCAGTACTTC.

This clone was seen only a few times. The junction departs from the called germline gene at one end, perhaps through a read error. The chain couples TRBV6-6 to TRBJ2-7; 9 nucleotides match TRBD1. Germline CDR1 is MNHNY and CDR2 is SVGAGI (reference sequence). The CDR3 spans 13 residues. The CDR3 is CASSPRDREREGF. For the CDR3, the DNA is TGTGCCAGCAGTCCACGGGACAGGGAAAGGGAGGGGTTC.

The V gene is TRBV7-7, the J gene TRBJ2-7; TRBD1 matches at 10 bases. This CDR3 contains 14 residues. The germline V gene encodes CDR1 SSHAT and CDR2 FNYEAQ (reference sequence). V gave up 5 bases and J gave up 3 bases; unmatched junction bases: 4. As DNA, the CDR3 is TGTGCCAGCAGCCCCAGGACAGGGGGCTACGAGCAGTACTTC. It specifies CASSPRTGGYEQYF.

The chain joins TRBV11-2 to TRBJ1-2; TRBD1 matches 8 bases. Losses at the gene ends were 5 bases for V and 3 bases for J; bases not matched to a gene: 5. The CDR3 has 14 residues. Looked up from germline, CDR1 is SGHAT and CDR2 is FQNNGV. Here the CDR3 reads CASSLTGVDYGYTF. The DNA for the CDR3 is TGTGCCAGCAGCCTGACAGGGGTTGACTATGGCTACACCTTC.

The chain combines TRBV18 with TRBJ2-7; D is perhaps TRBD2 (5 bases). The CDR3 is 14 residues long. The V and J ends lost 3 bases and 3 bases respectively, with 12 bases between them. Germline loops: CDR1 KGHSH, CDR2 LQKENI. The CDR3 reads CASSPRAPSYEQYF. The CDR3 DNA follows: TGTGCCAGCTCACCGCGGGCCCCGAGCTACGAGCAGTACTTC.

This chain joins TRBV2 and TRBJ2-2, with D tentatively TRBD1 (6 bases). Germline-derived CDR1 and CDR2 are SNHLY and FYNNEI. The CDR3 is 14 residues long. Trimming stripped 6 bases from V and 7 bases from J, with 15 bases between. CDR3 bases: TGTGCCAGCAGCCGGACAGCGACCGGCGGGGAGCTGTTTTTT. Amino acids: CASSRTATGGELFF.

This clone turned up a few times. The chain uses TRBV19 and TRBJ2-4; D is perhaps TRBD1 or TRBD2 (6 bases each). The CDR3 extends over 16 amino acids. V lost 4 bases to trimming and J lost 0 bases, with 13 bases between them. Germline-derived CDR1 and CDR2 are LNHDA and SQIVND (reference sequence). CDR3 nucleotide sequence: TGTGCCAGTAGTAGCCACAGGGACTTAGCCAAAAACATTCAGTACTTC. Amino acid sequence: CASSSHRDLAKNIQYF.

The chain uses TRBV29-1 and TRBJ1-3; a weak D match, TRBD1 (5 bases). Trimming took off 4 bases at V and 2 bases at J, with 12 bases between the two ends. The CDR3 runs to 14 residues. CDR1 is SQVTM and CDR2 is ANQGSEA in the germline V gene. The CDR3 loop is CSVGSGPTGNTIYF. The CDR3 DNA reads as TGCAGCGTTGGATCAGGGCCCACTGGAAACACCATATATTTT.

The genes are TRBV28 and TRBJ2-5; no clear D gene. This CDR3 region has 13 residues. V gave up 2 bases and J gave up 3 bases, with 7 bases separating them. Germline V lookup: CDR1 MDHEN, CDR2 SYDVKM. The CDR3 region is CASSLMSEETQYF. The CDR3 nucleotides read TGTGCCAGCAGTTTAATGTCTGAAGAGACCCAGTACTTC.

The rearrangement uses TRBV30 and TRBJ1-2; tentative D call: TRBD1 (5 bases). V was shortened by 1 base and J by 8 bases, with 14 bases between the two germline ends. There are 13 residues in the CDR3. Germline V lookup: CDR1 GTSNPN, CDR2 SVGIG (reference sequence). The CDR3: CAWSEHPRTGYTF. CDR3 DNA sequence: TGTGCCTGGAGTGAGCACCCCCGGACAGGCTACACCTTC.

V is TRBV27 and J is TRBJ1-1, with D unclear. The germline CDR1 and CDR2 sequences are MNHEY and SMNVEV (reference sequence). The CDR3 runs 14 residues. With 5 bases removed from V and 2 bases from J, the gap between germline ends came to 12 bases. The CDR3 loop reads CASSPGLGNTEAFF. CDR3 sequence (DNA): TGTGCCAGCAGTCCCGGTCTGGGAAACACTGAAGCTTTCTTT.

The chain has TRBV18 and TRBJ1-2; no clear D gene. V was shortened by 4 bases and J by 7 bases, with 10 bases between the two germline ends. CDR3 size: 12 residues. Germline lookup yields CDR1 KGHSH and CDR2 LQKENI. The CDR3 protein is CASSRIEGGYTF. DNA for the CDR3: TGTGCCAGCTCACGAATAGAGGGTGGCTACACCTTC. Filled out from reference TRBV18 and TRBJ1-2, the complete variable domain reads NAGVMQNPRHLVRRRGQEARLRCSPMKGHSHVYWYRQLPEEGLKFMVYLQKENIIDESGMPKERFSAEFPKEGPSILRIQQVVRGDSAAYFCASSRIEGGYTFGSGTRLTVV.

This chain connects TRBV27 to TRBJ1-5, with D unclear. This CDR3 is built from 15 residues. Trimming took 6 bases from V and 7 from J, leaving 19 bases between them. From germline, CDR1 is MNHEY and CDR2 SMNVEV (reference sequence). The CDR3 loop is CASRQSRLSPQPQHF. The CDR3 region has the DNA TGTGCCAGCAGGCAGAGCCGACTTTCTCCGCAGCCCCAGCATTTT.

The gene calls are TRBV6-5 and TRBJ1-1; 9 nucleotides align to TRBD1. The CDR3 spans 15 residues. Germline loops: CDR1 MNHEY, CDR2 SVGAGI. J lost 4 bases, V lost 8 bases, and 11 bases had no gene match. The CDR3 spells CASGGLGDRVTEAFF. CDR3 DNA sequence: TGTGCCAGCGGGGGCCTGGGGGACAGGGTCACTGAAGCTTTCTTT.

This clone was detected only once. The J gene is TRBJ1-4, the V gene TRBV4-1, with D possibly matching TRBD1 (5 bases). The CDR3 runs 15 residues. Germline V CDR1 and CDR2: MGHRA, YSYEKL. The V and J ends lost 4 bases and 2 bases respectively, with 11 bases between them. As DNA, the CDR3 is TGCGCCAGCAGCCGGCCTGGGGGGACTAATGAAAAACTGTTTTTT. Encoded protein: CASSRPGGTNEKLFF.

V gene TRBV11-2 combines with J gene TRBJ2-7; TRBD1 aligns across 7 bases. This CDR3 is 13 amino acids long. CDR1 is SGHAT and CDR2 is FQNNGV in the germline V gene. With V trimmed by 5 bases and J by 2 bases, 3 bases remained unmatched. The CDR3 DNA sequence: TGTGCCAGCAGCCCACAGGGGACCTACGAGCAGTACTTC. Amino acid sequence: CASSPQGTYEQYF.

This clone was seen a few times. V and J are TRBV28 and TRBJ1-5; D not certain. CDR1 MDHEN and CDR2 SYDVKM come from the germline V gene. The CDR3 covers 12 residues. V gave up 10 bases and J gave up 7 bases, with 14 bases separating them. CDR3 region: CATREGGQPQHF. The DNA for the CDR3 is TGTGCCACCCGGGAGGGCGGACAGCCCCAGCATTTT.

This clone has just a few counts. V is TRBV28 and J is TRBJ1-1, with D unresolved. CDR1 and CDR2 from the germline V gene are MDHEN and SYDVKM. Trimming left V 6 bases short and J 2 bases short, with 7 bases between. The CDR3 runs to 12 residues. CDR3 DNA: TGTGCCAGCAGCGGATATAACACTGAAGCTTTCTTT. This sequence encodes CASSGYNTEAFF.

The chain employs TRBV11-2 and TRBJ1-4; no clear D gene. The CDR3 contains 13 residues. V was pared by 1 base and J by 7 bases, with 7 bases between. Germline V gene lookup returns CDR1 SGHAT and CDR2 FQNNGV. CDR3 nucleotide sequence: TGTGCCAGCAGCTTAGGGCAGGCTGAAAAACTGTTTTTT. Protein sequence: CASSLGQAEKLFF.

The CDR3 DNA sequence: TGTGCCTGGACCCGATTGGATAAGGTCTACGAGCAGTACTTC. It encodes CAWTRLDKVYEQYF. This rearrangement joins TRBV30 to TRBJ2-7; D unclear. Germline V gene data show CDR1 as GTSNPN and CDR2 as SVGIG (reference sequence). The CDR3 loop spans 14 amino acids. V shed 4 bases and J shed 3 bases, with 16 bases lying between them.

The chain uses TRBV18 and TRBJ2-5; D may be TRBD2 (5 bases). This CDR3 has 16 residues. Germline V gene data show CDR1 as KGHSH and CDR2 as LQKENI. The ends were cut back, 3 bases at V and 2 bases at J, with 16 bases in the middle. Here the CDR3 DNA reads TGTGCCAGCTCACCTAGCGTTCGACTCTCACAAGAGACCCAGTACTTC. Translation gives CASSPSVRLSQETQYF.